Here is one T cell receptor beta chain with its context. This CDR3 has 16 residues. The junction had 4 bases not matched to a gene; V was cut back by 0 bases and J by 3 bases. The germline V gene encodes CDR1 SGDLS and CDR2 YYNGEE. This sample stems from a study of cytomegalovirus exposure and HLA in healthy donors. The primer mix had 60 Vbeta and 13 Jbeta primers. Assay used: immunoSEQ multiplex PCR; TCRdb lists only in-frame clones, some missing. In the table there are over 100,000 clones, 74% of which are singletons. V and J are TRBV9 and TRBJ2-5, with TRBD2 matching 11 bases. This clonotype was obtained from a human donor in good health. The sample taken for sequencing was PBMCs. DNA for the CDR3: TGTGCCAGCAGCGTAGCTCCACTAGCGGGGGAAGAGACCCAGTACTTC. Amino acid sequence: CASSVAPLAGEETQYF.